Below, one T cell receptor beta chain is given with its context. Per germline, CDR1 SGHKS and CDR2 YYEKEE (reference sequence). V lost 4 bases and J 8 bases, leaving 21 bases between the germline ends. The CDR3 sequence is 15 residues long. How the authors handled the data: Nucleated cell counts were estimated from reference gene primer amplification. Here immunoSEQ multiplex PCR was the method, and the copy in TCRdb shows in-frame clones only, minus some. The D gene and trimming were derived from the DNA, and the V and J assignments and clone size from that table. In the table there are more than 200,000 clones, about 86% of which are singletons. This sample is part of a study of blood T cell repertoires in COVID-19. Study at large: COVID-19 samples, acute and convalescent, were from the United States, Italy and Spain. Nucleic acid was either cDNA or gDNA, and it came from T cells, B-cell-depleted T cells, or PBMCs.

Input material: peripheral blood. The chain joins TRBV5-5 to TRBJ1-1, with D maybe TRBD1 (6 bases). This receptor was taken from a man aged 30-40 years with active or convalescent COVID-19. The chain's CDR3 is CASSGGGRSREEAFF. CDR3 coding DNA: TGTGCCAGCAGCGGGGGCGGTCGCAGCCGGGAAGAAGCTTTCTTT. Full variable domain (remainder filled in from reference TRBV5-5 and TRBJ1-1): DAGVTQSPTHLIKTRGQQVTLRCSPISGHKSVSWYQQVLGQGPQFIFQYYEKEERGRGNFPDRFSARQFPNYSSELNVNALLLGDSALYLCASSGGGRSREEAFFGQGTRLTVV.